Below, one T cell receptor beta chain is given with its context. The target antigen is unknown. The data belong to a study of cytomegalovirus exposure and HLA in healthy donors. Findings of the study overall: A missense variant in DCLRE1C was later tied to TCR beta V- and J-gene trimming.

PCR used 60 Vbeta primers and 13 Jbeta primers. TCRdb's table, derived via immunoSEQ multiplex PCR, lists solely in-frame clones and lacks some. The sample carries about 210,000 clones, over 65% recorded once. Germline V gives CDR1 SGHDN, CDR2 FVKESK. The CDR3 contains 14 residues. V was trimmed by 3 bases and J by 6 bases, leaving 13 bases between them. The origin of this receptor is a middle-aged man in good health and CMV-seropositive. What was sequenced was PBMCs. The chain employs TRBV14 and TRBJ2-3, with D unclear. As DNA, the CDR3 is TGTGCCAGCAGCCAGCTGAGGCAGTTGGATACGCAGTATTTT. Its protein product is CASSQLRQLDTQYF.